Given below is one TCR beta chain in context. The specificity of this receptor is unknown. There are no base qualities to consult, and no much larger clone falls within one base. The sample originates from a study of Graves' ophthalmopathy and Graves' hyperthyroidism (dated by TCRdb to 2017 to 2018). Background for the entire study: Peripheral blood was collected before any treatment was given, at the time of initial diagnosis. The 100 or so discovery patients were divided at random into training and test sets in a 7:3 ratio. An independent validation cohort comprised some 19 hyperthyroidism patients and 15 to 17 patients who later progressed from hyperthyroidism to ophthalmopathy. To explore V-J signatures that distinguish ophthalmopathy from hyperthyroidism, a discovery set of 100 patients was enrolled, made up of around 44 with ophthalmopathy and under 65 with stable hyperthyroidism. The study used TCR beta repertoire signatures to distinguish Graves' ophthalmopathy from Graves' hyperthyroidism and to predict progression to ophthalmopathy. T-cell repertoires of thyroid tissue and blood were compared in about 6 hyperthyroidism patients. Once sampling was done, hyperthyroidism patients were given methimazole at a starting dose of 30 mg daily, while ophthalmopathy patients were given high-dose intravenous methylprednisolone. In total, 120 to 150 blood samples were TCR-sequenced: roughly 45 ophthalmopathy, some 75 hyperthyroidism and 17 hyperthyroidism-to-ophthalmopathy patients. The paper as a whole reports these results and caveats: Most expanded thyroid clonotypes with a frequency above 0.001 also appeared in blood, which suggests that blood repertoires may reflect the immune response in the thyroid. In validation, the model predicted ophthalmopathy progression with about 70% sensitivity and about 73% specificity; fewer than 15 predicted patients were CT-confirmed with GO in a median of about 7.1 months. No statistical method was used to predetermine the sample size, and group allocation was not hidden from the investigators. In cross-validation, the 13-signature model distinguished ophthalmopathy from stable hyperthyroidism with nearly 90% sensitivity and roughly 81% specificity, while in the test set the corresponding values were around 79% and 71%.

TCR beta CDR3 regions were amplified from RNA transcripts for repertoire sequencing. A first-round RT-PCR used HTBI primers with the Qiagen OneStep RT-PCR kit, followed by a second-round multiplex PCR, size selection and purification. Libraries were sequenced on an Illumina HiSeq2000 using paired-end 100 bp reads. The paper's processing steps were these. Reads were processed with SOAPnuke, discarding reads with adapters, uncalled bases, mean Phred below 15, or no exact constant-primer or identifier match. COPE v1.2.5 was used to merge high-quality paired reads. Each unique nucleotide sequence was defined as a clonotype, and clonotypes were aligned to IMGT TRB V, D and J references with MiTCR v1.1. The analysis was limited to V-J combinations with a frequency above 0.0001, which together covered over 99% of the repertoires. For each V-J combination, a TCR clonal expansion and chaos score was defined as F50 clonal expansion divided by the chaos observed in the TCRdist matrix. Welch's t-statistics and random forest were used to reduce features to about 14 V-J combinations, which were fed into a naive Bayes classifier. Thyroid-blood repertoire similarity was quantified with the Morisita-Horn index. Through fastp at Q25 and MiXCR, TCRdb rebuilt clones from the public reads, retaining in-frame beta chains. Records with the same CDR3 protein are collapsed into one entry carrying the most frequent genes and DNA. V and J calls and clone size were set by TCRdb, not the authors. Recorded for this sample are 350,000 to 450,000 distinct CDR3 sequences; about 16% of them occurred a single time. Jointly, the top ten make up roughly 1.5% of the sample.

Ophthalmopathy patients had moderately to severely active disease, Clinical Activity Score of at least 3, NOSPECS grade of at least 4, and disease duration under 3 months. Patients with other autoimmune diseases, uncontrolled infections, pregnancy or lactation were excluded from the study. Diagnosis was based on clinical symptoms, serum thyroxine, TRAb, thyroid ultrasound and orbital computed tomography. Ficoll-Paque density gradient centrifugation was used to isolate PBMCs from around 10 ml of fresh peripheral blood. Trizol reagent was used to extract the total RNA, and its quality was then checked on an Agilent 2100 Bioanalyzer. The V and J ends are trimmed by 0 bases and 5 bases, leaving 19 bases between them. From the cysteine up to the phenylalanine, the CDR3 has a length of 17 residues. Just the 51-base CDR3 DNA is kept, in frame starting at base 1. As encoded in the germline V gene, CDR1 is MGHRA while CDR2 is YSYEKL.

The chain was built from TRBV4-1 and TRBJ2-5, and the D gene may be TRBD2, 5 bases matching. The TCR sequence derives from a woman aged 18-30 years with Graves' ophthalmopathy. Donor details come from another sample of the same person, matched by shared clones. Sequenced: peripheral blood. The CDR3 loop reads CASSQDPTSTAGETQYF. The bases are TGCGCCAGCAGCCAAGATCCGACATCAACCGCGGGTGAGACCCAGTACTTC.